What follows are 17 T cell receptor beta chains derived from one specimen sequenced in a study of blood T cell repertoires in COVID-19. The table came from immunoSEQ multiplex PCR; TCRdb's copy has only in-frame clones and leaves some out. The sample has some 240,000 clones, over 75% seen once. Specimen: peripheral blood. Source of these receptors: a woman in her sixties or seventies with COVID-19, enrolled during active disease.

V usage is TRBV27 and J usage is TRBJ1-2; TRBD1 might be the D (5 bases). Germline-derived CDR1 and CDR2 are MNHEY and SMNVEV (reference sequence). Trimming pared 6 bases from V and 5 bases from J, leaving 16 bases between. This CDR3 is built from 14 residues. DNA of the CDR3: TGTGCCAGCAGGAAACAGGCCTTATCGTATGGCTACACCTTC. It specifies CASRKQALSYGYTF.

The chain joins TRBV3-1 (or the pseudogene TRBV3-2) to TRBJ1-5, with 9 positions matching TRBD1. There are 16 residues in the CDR3. In germline, CDR1 is LGHDT, CDR2 YNNKEL (reference sequence). J was trimmed by 4 bases and V by 2 bases; bases with no gene match: 6. Written as DNA, the CDR3 is TGTGCCAGCAGCCAAAACAGGGGGCAGGGGAATCAGCCCCAGCATTTT. It specifies CASSQNRGQGNQPQHF.

The V and J genes are TRBV11-3 and TRBJ1-4; D is ambiguous. This CDR3 is built from 15 residues. Germline V gene data show CDR1 as SGHNT and CDR2 as YENEEA. Trimming took 0 bases from V and 7 from J, leaving 12 bases between them. CDR3 residues: CASSLDSGNGEKLFF. In nucleotides, the CDR3 is TGTGCCAGCAGCTTAGATTCGGGTAACGGTGAAAAACTGTTTTTT.

The chain uses TRBV2 and TRBJ2-2; maybe TRBD2 (6 bases). V was clipped by 7 bases and J by 6 bases, with 12 bases between them. The germline V gene has CDR1 SNHLY and CDR2 FYNNEI. The CDR3 spans 13 residues. CDR3 nucleotide sequence: TGTGCCAGCACCGGGAGATATGCCGGGGAGCTGTTTTTT. Protein: CASTGRYAGELFF.

The chain links TRBV4-2 to TRBJ1-1, with TRBD1 as a possible D gene (6 bases). CDR1 is LGHNA, CDR2 YNFKEQ, per germline. The V gene lost 2 bases and the J gene lost 1 base, with 14 bases spanning the gap. This CDR3 is 16 amino acids long. The CDR3 loop is CASSQSAHRENTEAFF. The CDR3 nucleotides are TGTGCCAGCAGCCAATCCGCTCACAGGGAGAACACTGAAGCTTTCTTT.

CDR3 loop: CASSSVAGGPENIQYF. The CDR3 coding sequence is TGTGCCAGCAGCTCTGTAGCGGGGGGGCCAGAAAACATTCAGTACTTC. This chain connects TRBV7-2 to TRBJ2-4, with 11 positions matching TRBD2. J gave up 5 bases and V 4 bases, and 7 bases lay outside the gene matches. The germline gives CDR1 SGHTA, CDR2 FQGNSA. The CDR3 spans 16 residues.

The chain joins TRBV5-6 to TRBJ2-5; a possible D gene is TRBD2 (6 bases). This CDR3 spans 18 amino acids. CDR1 SGHDT and CDR2 YYEEEE come from the germline V gene. Trimming pared 2 bases from V and 2 bases from J, leaving 22 bases between. CDR3 in DNA: TGTGCCAGCAGCTTTCGCCATACAGGCAGCGGGTTACAAGAGACCCAGTACTTC. It yields the protein CASSFRHTGSGLQETQYF.

The V call is TRBV6-1, the J call TRBJ1-2; the match to TRBD1 covers 8 bases. CDR3 length equals 16 residues. With V trimmed by 0 bases and J by 8 bases, 11 bases remained unmatched. CDR1 MNHNS and CDR2 SASEGT come from the germline V gene. The CDR3 nucleotides are TGTGCCAGCAGTGAAGCATTAGGACAGGGAGGTTGGGGCTACACCTTC. It encodes CASSEALGQGGWGYTF.

The chain recombines TRBV6-5 with TRBJ2-2; 9 nucleotides match TRBD1. V was clipped by 3 bases and J by 4 bases; unmatched bases: 6. The germline gives CDR1 MNHEY, CDR2 SVGAGI. This CDR3 comprises 16 residues. The CDR3 protein is CASSYRTGDGTGELFF. CDR3 DNA sequence: TGTGCCAGCAGTTATCGGACAGGGGACGGCACCGGGGAGCTGTTTTTT.

This chain connects TRBV19 to TRBJ1-5, with D hard to call. This CDR3 region has 15 residues. Deletions cut 9 bases from V and 2 bases from J, with 17 bases between. Germline V lookup: CDR1 LNHDA, CDR2 SQIVND (reference sequence). CDR3 protein: CASLSSSWGNQPQHF. CDR3 DNA sequence: TGTGCCAGCCTTAGCTCCTCCTGGGGCAATCAGCCCCAGCATTTT.

The J gene is TRBJ2-1, the V gene TRBV27; tentative D call: TRBD2 (7 bases). Trimming shortened V by 7 bases and J by 3 bases, and 16 bases separated the two germline ends. Looked up from germline, CDR1 is MNHEY and CDR2 is SMNVEV (reference sequence). There are 15 residues in the CDR3. CDR3 loop: CASTERGGVYNEQFF. As DNA, the CDR3 is TGTGCCAGCACCGAACGAGGGGGGGTCTACAATGAGCAGTTCTTC.

The rearrangement uses TRBV5-4 and TRBJ2-3; TRBD1 might be the D (5 bases). The CDR3 length is 13 residues. V was cut by 1 base and J by 10 bases, with 13 bases left in between. In germline, CDR1 is SGHNT, CDR2 YYREEE (reference sequence). The DNA for the CDR3 is TGTGCCAGCAGCTTGTGGGGTACGACAGCGCAGTATTTT. Translation: CASSLWGTTAQYF.

The chain employs TRBV28 and TRBJ1-5; tentatively, D is TRBD1 (5 bases). The V and J ends lost 6 bases and 3 bases respectively, with 18 bases between them. The CDR3 is 16 residues long. Germline lookup yields CDR1 MDHEN and CDR2 SYDVKM. The CDR3 reads CASRYPGQFHNQPQHF. The DNA for the CDR3 is TGTGCCAGCAGATACCCCGGACAATTCCACAATCAGCCCCAGCATTTT.

J is TRBJ2-7 and V is TRBV21-1; the tabulated D call, TRBD1, remains unverified against the DNA. TRBV21-1 counts as a pseudogene. The CDR3 is 14 amino acids. The CDR3 spells CASRNRDRYDEQYF. The DNA for the CDR3 is TGTGCCAGCCGGAACAGGGATCGATATGACGAGCAGTACTTC.

This chain links TRBV6-5 with TRBJ1-2; TRBD1 is a possible D gene (6 bases). The CDR3 is made up of 15 amino acids. The V gene's germline CDR1 is MNHEY and CDR2 SVGAGI. The V end was cut by 4 bases, the J end by 0 bases, with 12 bases between. In DNA, the CDR3 is TGTGCCAGCAGTTCTAATGAGGGGGCTAACTATGGCTACACCTTC. Encoded protein: CASSSNEGANYGYTF.

The rearrangement joins TRBV4-3 to TRBJ2-1; D might be TRBD2 (6 bases). The CDR3 is 15 residues long. Deletions cut 0 bases from V and 8 bases from J, with 14 bases between. The germline V gene has CDR1 LGHNA and CDR2 YSLEER. CDR3 sequence: CASSQDSGSGDEQFF. The CDR3 DNA sequence: TGCGCCAGCAGCCAAGATTCGGGTTCGGGGGATGAGCAGTTCTTC.

The gene calls are TRBV5-6 and TRBJ2-1, with TRBD2 matching over 13 bases. CDR1 and CDR2 from the germline V gene are SGHDT and YYEEEE. This CDR3 has 15 amino acids. With 5 bases clipped from V and 4 bases from J, the junction kept 3 bases outside the gene matches. The CDR3, as DNA: TGTGCCAGCAGAGAGGGACTAGCGGGGTACAATGAGCAGTTCTTC. Residues: CASREGLAGYNEQFF.